The rows below give T cell receptor beta chains drawn from one sample of a study of Graves' ophthalmopathy and Graves' hyperthyroidism. TCRdb reanalysed the multiplex PCR reads using MiXCR and keeps one entry per CDR3 protein. The data show over a million distinct CDR3 sequences, with about 35% seen just once and 11% held by the top ten. The sequenced material came from peripheral blood or thyroid tissue (not recorded which). The receptors were sampled from an adult man with Graves' hyperthyroidism. Each CDR3 is given with its conserved first and last residue. The D gene is left open where the match is weak. Size is omitted from some rows. Given values are once, few, many or a class for expanded clones.

v_call: TRBV28; j_call: TRBJ2-7; clone_size: -; d_call: -; cdr3_nt: TGTGCCAGCAGAACTGACAGTCCCTACGAGCAGTACTTC; cdr3_aa: CASRTDSPYEQYF
v_call: TRBV5-1; j_call: TRBJ1-2; clone_size: many; d_call: -; cdr3_nt: TGCGCCAGCAGCTACGACAGCTACGGCTACACCTTC; cdr3_aa: CASSYDSYGYTF
v_call: TRBV12-3/TRBV12-4; j_call: TRBJ1-1; clone_size: many; d_call: -; cdr3_nt: TGTGCCAGCAGTTTAGTCATACGGAACACTGAAGCTTTCTTT; cdr3_aa: CASSLVIRNTEAFF
v_call: TRBV29-1; j_call: TRBJ1-2; clone_size: -; d_call: -; cdr3_nt: TGCAGCGTTGAAGTACAAGGGACTAACTATGGCTACACCTTC; cdr3_aa: CSVEVQGTNYGYTF
v_call: TRBV7-9; j_call: TRBJ2-1; clone_size: -; d_call: -; cdr3_nt: TGTGCCAGCAGCTTAACGGAATATGAGCAGTTCTTC; cdr3_aa: CASSLTEYEQFF
v_call: TRBV12-3/TRBV12-4; j_call: TRBJ2-5; clone_size: few; d_call: -; cdr3_nt: TGTGCCAGCAGTTCTCTTACAGCGTACCAAGAGACCCAGTACTTC; cdr3_aa: CASSSLTAYQETQYF
v_call: TRBV6-6; j_call: TRBJ2-7; clone_size: -; d_call: -; cdr3_nt: TGTGCCAGCAGTTATGGTGGGGGGCGGAACGAGCAGTACTTC; cdr3_aa: CASSYGGGRNEQYF
v_call: TRBV29-1; j_call: TRBJ2-7; clone_size: many; d_call: TRBD2; cdr3_nt: TGCAGCGTTGAAGCCCATCGGGAGGGTTCCTACGAGCAGTACTTC; cdr3_aa: CSVEAHREGSYEQYF
v_call: TRBV12-3/TRBV12-4; j_call: TRBJ1-4; clone_size: -; d_call: -; cdr3_nt: TGTGCCAGCACCCCGGGATGGCTTGATGAAAAACTGTTTTTT; cdr3_aa: CASTPGWLDEKLFF
v_call: TRBV20-1; j_call: TRBJ2-7; clone_size: -; d_call: TRBD1; cdr3_nt: TGCAGTGCTGAACCGATAGACAGACAGGGCTACGAGCAGTACTTC; cdr3_aa: CSAEPIDRQGYEQYF
v_call: TRBV19; j_call: TRBJ2-2; clone_size: -; d_call: -; cdr3_nt: TGTGCCAGTAGTTCCCCCCGAGGGACATGGGGTGGGGAGCTGTTTTTT; cdr3_aa: CASSSPRGTWGGELFF
v_call: TRBV7-6; j_call: TRBJ1-6; clone_size: many; d_call: TRBD1; cdr3_nt: TGTGCCAGCAGCTCGAGACAGGGGGCGGATTCACCCCTCCACTTT; cdr3_aa: CASSSRQGADSPLHF
v_call: TRBV12-3/TRBV12-4; j_call: TRBJ1-5; clone_size: many; d_call: -; cdr3_nt: TGTGCCAGCAGTTTAAGGGGGCCCCAGCATTTT; cdr3_aa: CASSLRGPQHF
v_call: TRBV7-9; j_call: TRBJ1-6; clone_size: many; d_call: -; cdr3_nt: TGTGCCAGCAGCTTCGTAGGGGGAAGTTTTTCACCCCTCCACTTT; cdr3_aa: CASSFVGGSFSPLHF
v_call: TRBV12-3/TRBV12-4; j_call: TRBJ2-2; clone_size: -; d_call: -; cdr3_nt: TGTGCCAGCAGCCTAAGGGTCACCAACACCGGGGAGCTGTTTTTT; cdr3_aa: CASSLRVTNTGELFF
v_call: TRBV10-3; j_call: TRBJ2-2; clone_size: once; d_call: -; cdr3_nt: -; cdr3_aa: CATQLSGANVLTFGAGELFF
v_call: TRBV5-1; j_call: TRBJ2-7; clone_size: -; d_call: -; cdr3_nt: TGCGCCAGCAGCTTGGATCCGGGACAGTACTTC; cdr3_aa: CASSLDPGQYF
v_call: TRBV10-3; j_call: TRBJ2-7; clone_size: many; d_call: -; cdr3_nt: TGTGCCATCAGCGGTCGCGGTAGCTCCTACGAGCAGTACTTC; cdr3_aa: CAISGRGSSYEQYF
v_call: TRBV20-1; j_call: TRBJ1-1; clone_size: many; d_call: -; cdr3_nt: TGCAGTGCTAGCGGGGCCCTACGAGCTGAAGCTTTCTTT; cdr3_aa: CSASGALRAEAFF
v_call: TRBV7-6; j_call: TRBJ2-5; clone_size: many; d_call: -; cdr3_nt: TGTGCCAGCAGCCAGGGAGTCCAAGAGACCCAGTACTTC; cdr3_aa: CASSQGVQETQYF
v_call: TRBV29-1; j_call: TRBJ1-1; clone_size: few; d_call: -; cdr3_nt: TGCAGCGTTGAGGCACTCATGAACACTGAAGCTTTCTTT; cdr3_aa: CSVEALMNTEAFF
v_call: TRBV19; j_call: TRBJ1-1; clone_size: many; d_call: TRBD1; cdr3_nt: TGTGCCAGTAGTACGCCCGGGACAGCGAACACTGAAGCTTTCTTT; cdr3_aa: CASSTPGTANTEAFF
v_call: TRBV5-1; j_call: TRBJ2-7; clone_size: few; d_call: -; cdr3_nt: TGCGCCAGCAGCGCGGGGCCCAGCTCCTACGAGCAGTACTTC; cdr3_aa: CASSAGPSSYEQYF
v_call: TRBV7-9; j_call: TRBJ2-2; clone_size: many; d_call: -; cdr3_nt: TGTGCCAGCAGCAAGACAGGGAACACCGGGGAGCTGTTTTTT; cdr3_aa: CASSKTGNTGELFF
v_call: TRBV10-3; j_call: TRBJ2-5; clone_size: few; d_call: TRBD2; cdr3_nt: TGTGCCATCAGTGAAGGCGGGAGCTGGGAGACCCAGTACTTC; cdr3_aa: CAISEGGSWETQYF
v_call: TRBV6-1; j_call: TRBJ2-7; clone_size: -; d_call: TRBD1; cdr3_nt: TGTGCCAGCAGAGAGACAGGGAGACTACTCGAGCAGTACTTC; cdr3_aa: CASRETGRLLEQYF
v_call: TRBV7-9; j_call: TRBJ2-7; clone_size: few; d_call: -; cdr3_nt: TGTGCCAGCAGTGCGGGGACGACAGGGATAGGGGAGCAGTACTTC; cdr3_aa: CASSAGTTGIGEQYF
v_call: TRBV10-3; j_call: TRBJ2-5; clone_size: -; d_call: -; cdr3_nt: TGTGCCATCAGTGAGTCGGTAGCGAGGGAGACCCAGTACTTC; cdr3_aa: CAISESVARETQYF
v_call: TRBV29-1; j_call: TRBJ2-7; clone_size: many; d_call: -; cdr3_nt: TGCAGCGTCGTTACAGGGTCCATCTCCTACGAGCAGTACTTC; cdr3_aa: CSVVTGSISYEQYF
v_call: TRBV10-3; j_call: TRBJ2-2; clone_size: many; d_call: -; cdr3_nt: TGTGCCACCATCGGACTTACCGGGGCCGGGGAGCTGTTTTTT; cdr3_aa: CATIGLTGAGELFF
v_call: TRBV2; j_call: TRBJ2-6; clone_size: once; d_call: -; cdr3_nt: TGTGCCAGCCGGGTGGAGGCAGCAACGCGCTCTGGGGCCAACGTCCTGACTTTC; cdr3_aa: CASRVEAATRSGANVLTF
v_call: TRBV4-2; j_call: TRBJ2-5; clone_size: many; d_call: -; cdr3_nt: TGTGCCAGCAGCCATGCACGGGAGAGAGAGACCCAGTACTTC; cdr3_aa: CASSHARERETQYF
v_call: TRBV12-3/TRBV12-4; j_call: TRBJ2-5; clone_size: many; d_call: TRBD1; cdr3_nt: TGTGCCAGCAGTCCTGAGGGACAGCCCCAAGAGACCCAGTACTTC; cdr3_aa: CASSPEGQPQETQYF
v_call: TRBV6-5; j_call: TRBJ1-3; clone_size: few; d_call: TRBD1; cdr3_nt: TGTGCCAGCACCTCCCAGACAGGGGGCTTTGGAAACACCATATATTTT; cdr3_aa: CASTSQTGGFGNTIYF
v_call: TRBV5-1; j_call: TRBJ1-2; clone_size: many; d_call: -; cdr3_nt: TGCGCCAGCAGCCCCGGACAGAGCCTTACCTCAGGTGGCTACACCTTC; cdr3_aa: CASSPGQSLTSGGYTF
v_call: TRBV2; j_call: TRBJ1-3; clone_size: many; d_call: -; cdr3_nt: TGTGCCAGCCATGGAAACACCATATATTTT; cdr3_aa: CASHGNTIYF
v_call: TRBV6-1; j_call: TRBJ2-7; clone_size: -; d_call: TRBD1; cdr3_nt: TGTGCCAGTAAACCGGGACAGAGCTCCTACGAGCAGTACTTC; cdr3_aa: CASKPGQSSYEQYF
v_call: TRBV9; j_call: TRBJ2-2; clone_size: few; d_call: -; cdr3_nt: TGTGCCAGCGAGGGAGTGAACACCGGGGAGCTGTTTTTT; cdr3_aa: CASEGVNTGELFF
v_call: TRBV29-1; j_call: TRBJ1-2; clone_size: -; d_call: -; cdr3_nt: TGCAGCGGCGCTAGGCGGGGGGGGAGTTATGGCTACACCTTC; cdr3_aa: CSGARRGGSYGYTF
v_call: TRBV24-1; j_call: TRBJ1-2; clone_size: few; d_call: -; cdr3_nt: TGTGCCACCTCGGACGGCCGGGGCTACACCTTC; cdr3_aa: CATSDGRGYTF
v_call: TRBV10-2; j_call: TRBJ1-3; clone_size: many; d_call: TRBD1; cdr3_nt: TGCGCCAGCAGTGAATACAGGGGAAGTGGAAACACCATATATTTT; cdr3_aa: CASSEYRGSGNTIYF
v_call: TRBV7-2; j_call: TRBJ2-5; clone_size: -; d_call: -; cdr3_nt: TGTGCCAGTAGTATACGAGGGGTTGGACTACGGGGAGAGACCCAGTACTTC; cdr3_aa: CASSIRGVGLRGETQYF
v_call: TRBV7-6; j_call: TRBJ2-7; clone_size: many; d_call: -; cdr3_nt: TGTGCCAGCAGCTTAGCCGTCGGACAGCCCGAGCAGTACTTC; cdr3_aa: CASSLAVGQPEQYF
v_call: TRBV19; j_call: TRBJ2-5; clone_size: few; d_call: -; cdr3_nt: TGTGCCAGTAGTACCCACCAAGAGACCCAGTACTTC; cdr3_aa: CASSTHQETQYF
v_call: TRBV29-1; j_call: TRBJ1-1; clone_size: -; d_call: -; cdr3_nt: TGCAGCGTTGAGTCACAGGCGAACACTGAAGCTTTCTTT; cdr3_aa: CSVESQANTEAFF